Listed here are 20 T cell receptor beta chains from one sample, sequenced in a study of chemoradiotherapy in HPV16-positive cancers. Libraries were prepared by immunoSEQ multiplex PCR; TCRdb keeps only in-frame clonotypes and omits some of them. Altogether under 7,500 clones are present, more than 85% being singletons, with the ten largest covering about 24%. This specimen consisted of blood, obtained from a patient who underwent chemoradiotherapy. These receptors all stem from a human donor with HPV-associated anogenital cancer.

The CDR3 coding sequence is TGTGCCAGCAGTGAAGCCCGGGACTATGGCTACACCTTC. Protein product: CASSEARDYGYTF. The chain carries TRBV6-1 and TRBJ1-2; D is undetermined. Between the trimmed V and J ends, which lost 0 bases and 3 bases, there was a span of 5 bases. The CDR3 extends over 13 amino acids. Germline lookup yields CDR1 MNHNS and CDR2 SASEGT.

The chain employs TRBV5-6 and TRBJ2-1; D gene ambiguous. The ends were cut back, 4 bases at V and 3 bases at J, with 8 bases in the middle. The CDR3 consists of 13 residues. Looked up from germline, CDR1 is SGHDT and CDR2 is YYEEEE. Here the CDR3 DNA reads TGTGCCAGCAGCATCATTTACTACAATGAGCAGTTCTTC. This translates into CASSIIYYNEQFF.

The CDR3 here is CASSLFGVNNEQFF. For the CDR3, the DNA is TGTGCCAGCAGCTTATTCGGGGTAAACAATGAGCAGTTCTTC. J is TRBJ2-1 and V is TRBV7-8; TRBD2 might be the D (5 bases). Trimming pared 2 bases from V and 5 bases from J, leaving 10 bases between. The germline V gene encodes CDR1 SGHVS and CDR2 FQNEAQ. The CDR3 sequence is 14 residues long.

The chain uses TRBV7-9 and TRBJ2-3; D uncertain. The ends were cut back, 2 bases at V and 5 bases at J, with 2 bases in the middle. The CDR3 length is 11 residues. CDR1 is SEHNR and CDR2 is FQNEAQ in the germline V gene (reference sequence). The DNA for the CDR3 is TGTGCCAGCAGCTTACGAGATACGCAGTATTTT. It translates to CASSLRDTQYF.

The chain is built from TRBV7-2 and TRBJ1-2; D is possibly TRBD1 (5 bases). CDR3 length equals 13 residues. Trimming took 1 base from V and 8 from J, leaving 11 bases between them. Germline values: CDR1 SGHTA, CDR2 FQGNSA. CDR3 bases: TGTGCCAGCAGCTTAGAACCAGGGCTAGGCTACACCTTC. This encodes CASSLEPGLGYTF.

The J gene is TRBJ2-7, the V gene TRBV7-2; TRBD1 agrees at 12 bases. Germline CDR1 is SGHTA and CDR2 is FQGNSA. The junction had 8 bases not matched to a gene; V was cut back by 1 base and J by 7 bases. The CDR3 covers 16 residues. CDR3 amino acids: CASSLGLGQGASEQYF. DNA of the CDR3: TGTGCCAGCAGCTTAGGTTTGGGACAGGGGGCGTCGGAGCAGTACTTC.

V and J are TRBV7-9 and TRBJ2-5; TRBD1 might be the D (6 bases). The V end was cut by 5 bases, the J end by 0 bases, with 13 bases between. CDR3 length: 15 residues. Germline CDR1 SEHNR, CDR2 FQNEAQ (reference sequence). The CDR3 here is CASSTHYRDQETQYF. Written as DNA, the CDR3 is TGTGCCAGCAGCACTCATTACAGGGACCAAGAGACCCAGTACTTC. The variable domain in full, completed from reference TRBV7-9 and TRBJ2-5, reads DTGVSQNPRHKITKRGQNVTFRCDPISEHNRLYWYRQTLGQGPEFLTYFQNEAQLEKSRLLSDRFSAERPKGSFSTLEIQRTEQGDSAMYLCASSTHYRDQETQYFGPGTRLLVL.

A note on this clone: The sample contains more than one DNA sequence encoding this CDR3. The V and J genes are TRBV7-9 and TRBJ2-3; 9 positions match TRBD2. The germline CDR1 and CDR2 sequences are SEHNR and FQNEAQ (reference sequence). The CDR3 has 17 residues. Germline trimming cut 1 base from V and 3 bases from J; bases unmatched to any gene: 8. DNA of the CDR3: TGTGCCAGCAGCTTAGGGTCAGCGGGAGGAAGAACAGATACGCAGTATTTT. Residues: CASSLGSAGGRTDTQYF.

CDR3 coding DNA: TGTGCCAGCAGATCAGACAGCCGAAGTTCCTACGAGCAGTACTTC. Its protein product is CASRSDSRSSYEQYF. The J gene is TRBJ2-7, the V gene TRBV6-1, with D maybe TRBD1 (5 bases). From germline, CDR1 is MNHNS and CDR2 SASEGT. The CDR3 is made up of 15 amino acids. Trimming removed 6 bases from V and 1 base from J, with 16 bases in between.

The J gene is TRBJ2-3, the V gene TRBV5-1; D gene uncertain. V was pared by 2 bases and J by 1 base, with 5 bases between. In germline, CDR1 is SGHRS, CDR2 YFSETQ. CDR3 length: 13 residues. The CDR3 is CASSFQGTDTQYF. The CDR3 coding sequence is TGCGCCAGCAGCTTCCAGGGCACAGATACGCAGTATTTT. Full variable domain (remainder filled in from reference TRBV5-1 and TRBJ2-3): KAGVTQTPRYLIKTRGQQVTLSCSPISGHRSVSWYQQTPGQGLQFLFEYFSETQRNKGNFPGRFSGRQFSNSRSEMNVSTLELGDSALYLCASSFQGTDTQYFGPGTRLTVL.

The V and J genes are TRBV6-1 and TRBJ1-3; no clear D gene. The CDR3 is made up of 16 amino acids. The V gene's germline CDR1 is MNHNS and CDR2 SASEGT. The V and J ends lost 2 bases and 2 bases respectively, with 13 bases between them. The CDR3 DNA follows: TGTGCCAGCAGTGAACAAGCTGGGTTCGCTGGAAACACCATATATTTT. This sequence encodes CASSEQAGFAGNTIYF.

J is TRBJ1-2 and V is TRBV14; perhaps TRBD1 as D (5 bases). The ends were cut back, 2 bases at V and 6 bases at J, with 16 bases in the middle. The V gene's germline CDR1 is SGHDN and CDR2 FVKESK. This CDR3 is built from 15 residues. CDR3 region: CASSQTFGGGDGYTF. The CDR3 DNA follows: TGTGCCAGCAGCCAAACCTTCGGGGGTGGCGATGGCTACACCTTC.

The chain employs TRBV4-1 and TRBJ2-3, with 8 positions matching TRBD1. The trim removed 1 base at V and 3 bases at J, leaving 6 bases unmatched. Germline V gene data show CDR1 as MGHRA and CDR2 as YSYEKL. The CDR3 has 16 amino acids. CDR3 in amino acids: CASSQVGRGRTDTQYF. CDR3 in DNA: TGCGCCAGCAGCCAAGTGGGCAGGGGGCGTACAGATACGCAGTATTTT.

Concerning this clone itself: One end of the junction does not line up with germline, which may come from a read error. The chain carries TRBV5-4 and TRBJ2-7; TRBD1 agrees at 8 bases. Germline values: CDR1 SGHNT, CDR2 YYREEE (reference sequence). The CDR3 length is 13 residues. CDR3 bases: TGCGCCAGCAGCCAGAGGACAGGGCGCGAGCAGTACTTC. This codes for CASSQRTGREQYF. Full variable domain (rest looked up from reference TRBV5-4 and TRBJ2-7): ETGVTQSPTHLIKTRGQQVTLRCSSQSGHNTVSWYQQALGQGPQFIFQYYREEENGRGNFPPRFSGLQFPNYSSELNVNALELDDSALYLCASSQRTGREQYFGPGTRLTVT.

The V and J genes are TRBV4-1 and TRBJ1-1, with 8 bases fitting TRBD1. The CDR3 is made up of 13 amino acids. V shed 4 bases, J shed 4 bases, and the junction held 2 bases outside the gene matches. CDR1 and CDR2 (germline): MGHRA, YSYEKL. This CDR3 is CASSPTGGTEAFF. DNA for the CDR3: TGCGCCAGCAGCCCTACAGGGGGCACTGAAGCTTTCTTT.

The rearrangement uses TRBV2 and TRBJ2-1; D possibly corresponds to TRBD1 (6 bases). This CDR3 is 14 amino acids long. The germline V gene has CDR1 SNHLY and CDR2 FYNNEI. V lost 3 bases to trimming and J lost 6 bases, with 12 bases between them. CDR3 region: CASSERGSFNEQFF. For the CDR3, the DNA is TGTGCCAGCAGTGAGAGGGGGAGTTTCAATGAGCAGTTCTTC.

The rearrangement uses TRBV4-1 and TRBJ1-1, with D possibly TRBD1 on 6 matching bases. Deletions cut 1 base from V and 0 bases from J, with 9 bases between. The CDR3 loop spans 15 amino acids. Germline V gene sequence: CDR1 MGHRA, CDR2 YSYEKL. CDR3 in amino acids: CASSQAGGMNTEAFF. In nucleotides, the CDR3 is TGCGCCAGCAGCCAAGCTGGGGGCATGAACACTGAAGCTTTCTTT.

This chain joins TRBV14 and TRBJ2-3; D gene ambiguous. Trimming shortened V by 0 bases and J by 3 bases, and 13 bases separated the two germline ends. The CDR3 totals 16 residues. The germline V gene has CDR1 SGHDN and CDR2 FVKESK. The CDR3 loop is CASSQDHGLGTDTQYF. The CDR3 DNA sequence: TGTGCCAGCAGCCAAGACCACGGCCTGGGAACAGATACGCAGTATTTT.

The V gene is TRBV28, the J gene TRBJ1-1, with D hard to call. Germline CDR1 MDHEN, CDR2 SYDVKM. The CDR3 sequence is 17 residues long. V lost 2 bases and J lost 0, with 16 bases in between. The CDR3 nucleotides read TGTGCCAGCAGTTTACCTTGGGGAACCTCGGTGAACACTGAAGCTTTCTTT. Translating gives CASSLPWGTSVNTEAFF.

The chain recombines TRBV5-4 with TRBJ1-3; D uncertain. There are 15 residues in the CDR3. CDR1 is SGHNT and CDR2 is YYREEE in the germline V gene (reference sequence). The germline V and J ends were trimmed by 2 bases and 4 bases, with 13 bases remaining between them. In nucleotides, the CDR3 is TGTGCCAGCAGCTTAAGGGAGACGGGAGGAAACACCATATATTTT. Its translation: CASSLRETGGNTIYF.